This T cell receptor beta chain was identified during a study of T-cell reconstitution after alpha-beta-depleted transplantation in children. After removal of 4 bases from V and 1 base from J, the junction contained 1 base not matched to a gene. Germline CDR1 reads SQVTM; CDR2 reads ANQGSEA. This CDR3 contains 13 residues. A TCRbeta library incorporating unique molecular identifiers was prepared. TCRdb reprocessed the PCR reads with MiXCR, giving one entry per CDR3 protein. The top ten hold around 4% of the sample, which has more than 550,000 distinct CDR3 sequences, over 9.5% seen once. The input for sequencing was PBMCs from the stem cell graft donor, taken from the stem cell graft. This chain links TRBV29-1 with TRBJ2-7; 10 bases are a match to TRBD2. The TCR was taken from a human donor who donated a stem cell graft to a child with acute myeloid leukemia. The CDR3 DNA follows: TGCAGCGTTGGGACTAGCGGATCCTACGAGCAGTACTTC. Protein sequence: CSVGTSGSYEQYF.